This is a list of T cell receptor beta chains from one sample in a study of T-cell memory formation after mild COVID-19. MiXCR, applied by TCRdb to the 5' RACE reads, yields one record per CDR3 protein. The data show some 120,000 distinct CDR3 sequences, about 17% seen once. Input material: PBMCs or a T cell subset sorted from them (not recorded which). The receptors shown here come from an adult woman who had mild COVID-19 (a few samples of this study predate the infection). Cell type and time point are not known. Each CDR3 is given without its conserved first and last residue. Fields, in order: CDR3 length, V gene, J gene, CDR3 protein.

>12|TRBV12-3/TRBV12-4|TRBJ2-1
ASSLRETGAEQF
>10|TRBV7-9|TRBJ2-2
ASTPGVGELF
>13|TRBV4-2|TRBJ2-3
ASSPGTGDTDTQY
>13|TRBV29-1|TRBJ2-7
SVHTRTSGIYEQY
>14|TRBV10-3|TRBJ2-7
AISESRTGTTYEQY
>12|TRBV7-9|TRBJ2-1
ASSLAQGAGEQF
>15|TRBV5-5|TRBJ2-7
ASSLSGLAGGAYEQY
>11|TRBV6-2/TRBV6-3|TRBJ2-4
ASSYSDLNIQY
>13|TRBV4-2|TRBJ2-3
ASSQGGRNADTQY
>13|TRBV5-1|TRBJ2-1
ASSLEVAGVDEQF
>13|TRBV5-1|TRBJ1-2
ASSSWTGGDYGYT
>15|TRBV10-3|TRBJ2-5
AISAGTSGIYQETQY
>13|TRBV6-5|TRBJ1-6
ASSGGQGMNSPLH
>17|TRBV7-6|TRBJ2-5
ASSPVRLAGGPLQETQY
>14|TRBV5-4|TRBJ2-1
ASSHGTSGYYNEQF
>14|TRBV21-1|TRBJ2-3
ASSPKERGWTDTQY
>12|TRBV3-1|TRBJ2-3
ASSGVVGTDTQY
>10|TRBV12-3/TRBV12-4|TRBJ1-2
ASSLPSYGYT
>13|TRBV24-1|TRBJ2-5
ATSDAGEGRETQY
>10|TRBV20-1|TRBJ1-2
SVKGPSYGYT
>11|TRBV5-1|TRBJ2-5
ASSGSPQETQY
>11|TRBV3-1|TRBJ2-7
ASSPEATGKQY
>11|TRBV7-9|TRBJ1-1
ASSSWENTEAF
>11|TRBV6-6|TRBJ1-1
ASSYSMGTEAF
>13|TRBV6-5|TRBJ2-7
ASSYSGVWNYEQY
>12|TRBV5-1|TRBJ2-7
ASSLGLVVREQY
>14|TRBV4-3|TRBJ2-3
ASSQASGYGADTQY
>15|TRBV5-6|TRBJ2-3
ASSLVPLAGGPDTQY
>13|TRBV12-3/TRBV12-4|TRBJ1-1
ASRPPDRGPTEAF
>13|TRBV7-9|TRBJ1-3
ASSLLWGPGDTIY
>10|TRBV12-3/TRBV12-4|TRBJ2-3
ASVMGRNTQY
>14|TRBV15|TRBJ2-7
ATSKGSGAGSYEQY
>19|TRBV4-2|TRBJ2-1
ASSQDPVRASGIGSYNEQF
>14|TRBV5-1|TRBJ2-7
ASSPGLAGPSYEQY
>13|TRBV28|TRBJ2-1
ASLLRGRVYNEQF
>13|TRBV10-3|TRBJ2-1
ASSGTSGGYNEQF
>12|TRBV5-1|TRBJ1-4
ASSLGRPQEKLF
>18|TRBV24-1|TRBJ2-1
ATSDVAGGAISLRADEQF
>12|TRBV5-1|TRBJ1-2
ASSASTGFYGYT
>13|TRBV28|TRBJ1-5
ASSYMGASNQPQH
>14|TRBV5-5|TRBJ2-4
ASSLGAGQALNIQY
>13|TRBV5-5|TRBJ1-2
ASSLGQGGNYGYT
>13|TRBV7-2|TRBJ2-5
ASSAGTSGVETQY
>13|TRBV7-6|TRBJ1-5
ASSLDGNSNQPQH
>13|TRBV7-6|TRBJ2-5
ASSSTPGLQETQY
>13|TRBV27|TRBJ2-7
ASSYVDRGLDEQY
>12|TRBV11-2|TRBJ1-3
ASSLSDSGNTIY
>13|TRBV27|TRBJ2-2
ASSLRQGAGGELF
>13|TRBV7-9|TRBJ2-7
AILGGTGTVYEQY
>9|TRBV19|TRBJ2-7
ASSIRDEQY
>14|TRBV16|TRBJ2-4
ASSQWDGTAKNIQY
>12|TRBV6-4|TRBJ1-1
ASSSGGEGTEAF
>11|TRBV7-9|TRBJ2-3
ASSFEVPDTQY
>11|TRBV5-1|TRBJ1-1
ASSDWGTTEAF
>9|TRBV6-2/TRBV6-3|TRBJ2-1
ASSFGGAQF
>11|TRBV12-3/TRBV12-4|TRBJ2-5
ASSLMGYETQY
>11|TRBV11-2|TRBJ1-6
ASSQESNSPLH
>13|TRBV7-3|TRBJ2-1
ASSPTRGGHNEQF
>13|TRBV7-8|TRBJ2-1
ASSLPAGVEYEQF
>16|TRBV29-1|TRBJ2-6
SVVGRQLSKSGANVLT